Below are 10 T cell receptor beta chains sequenced from a single sample in a study of shared clonotypes between healthy human individuals. Terminally differentiated effector memory CD45RA+ cells were left out of the naive CD8 fraction, which was CD45RO-negative and positively selected for CCR7. Generated by immunoSEQ multiplex PCR, the TCRdb table keeps only in-frame clones and is missing some. This table has about 800,000 clones, 95% to 97% appearing once. The sequenced material came from naive CD8+ T cells sorted from blood. The receptors were gathered from a man aged 25 to 40 in good health.

The chain uses TRBV30 and TRBJ2-3, with 7 bases aligning to TRBD2. There are 13 residues in the CDR3. V was clipped by 7 bases and J by 0 bases; unmatched bases: 4. Germline V gene sequence: CDR1 GTSNPN, CDR2 SVGIG (reference sequence). The CDR3 region is CALSGESTDTQYF. CDR3 in DNA: TGTGCCTTGAGCGGGGAAAGCACAGATACGCAGTATTTT.

V gene TRBV5-1 combines with J gene TRBJ2-7, with D maybe TRBD1 (6 bases). The V end lost 7 bases, the J end lost 2 bases, and 16 bases lay between the germline ends. The CDR3 length is 14 residues. Germline assignment: CDR1 SGHRS and CDR2 YFSETQ. CDR3 nucleotide sequence: TGCGCCAGCGAACTGCCAGGGGCACCCTACGAGCAGTACTTC. The encoded protein is CASELPGAPYEQYF.

The gene calls are TRBV19 and TRBJ2-7; perhaps TRBD1 as D (5 bases). Trimming took 5 bases from V and 3 from J, leaving 17 bases between them. Germline CDR1 and CDR2: LNHDA and SQIVND (reference sequence). This CDR3 has 15 amino acids. CDR3 in amino acids: CASSADSNRFYEQYF. CDR3 sequence (DNA): TGTGCCAGTAGTGCCGACAGCAACCGATTCTACGAGCAGTACTTC.

This rearrangement joins TRBV5-5 to TRBJ1-2, with D possibly TRBD1 on 6 matching bases. Trimming took 5 bases from V and 0 from J, leaving 17 bases between them. Per germline, CDR1 SGHKS and CDR2 YYEKEE (reference sequence). This CDR3 contains 16 residues. The CDR3 DNA sequence: TGTGCCAGCAGGCGCGCACAGGGAGATTCTAACTATGGCTACACCTTC. Translating gives CASRRAQGDSNYGYTF.

V gene TRBV10-3 combines with J gene TRBJ2-3; D is possibly TRBD2 (6 bases). Germline CDR1 is ENHRY and CDR2 is SYGVKD. Trimming stripped 5 bases from V and 5 bases from J, with 17 bases between. This CDR3 spans 15 amino acids. The CDR3 coding sequence is TGTGCCATCAGTCAGCGTGCGGGATCTAGAGATACGCAGTATTTT. Encoded protein: CAISQRAGSRDTQYF.

The chain combines TRBV7-9 with TRBJ1-1; TRBD1 aligns across 12 bases. CDR1 and CDR2 from the germline V gene are SEHNR and FQNEAQ (reference sequence). The CDR3 extends over 17 amino acids. The V segment lost 1 base and the J segment 1 base; nucleotides outside the gene matches: 4. CDR3 amino acids: CASSLVPGQGANTEAFF. CDR3 DNA: TGTGCCAGCAGCTTAGTCCCGGGACAGGGGGCGAACACTGAAGCTTTCTTT.

This chain links TRBV4-1 with TRBJ2-1, with D maybe TRBD1 (6 bases). The germline V gene encodes CDR1 MGHRA and CDR2 YSYEKL. The ends were cut back, 2 bases at V and 4 bases at J, with 12 bases in the middle. The CDR3 extends over 15 amino acids. The DNA of the CDR3 is TGCGCCAGCAGCCAACGGACAGATAATTACAATGAGCAGTTCTTC. Translated, it gives CASSQRTDNYNEQFF.

This clone was seen a single time. The rearrangement joins TRBV5-4 to TRBJ2-7; D unclear. The CDR3 loop spans 13 amino acids. V was shortened by 1 base and J by 5 bases, with 10 bases between the two germline ends. Germline V lookup: CDR1 SGHNT, CDR2 YYREEE (reference sequence). The chain's CDR3 is CASSLNYPNEQYF. The CDR3 DNA is TGTGCCAGCAGCTTGAACTATCCTAACGAGCAGTACTTC.

The chain uses TRBV2 and TRBJ2-7, with D perhaps TRBD1 (5 bases). V dropped 0 bases and J dropped 5 bases, with 8 bases sitting between them. The CDR3 sequence is 13 residues long. Germline CDR1 and CDR2: SNHLY and FYNNEI. This chain's CDR3 is CASSEAGPNEQYF. As DNA, the CDR3 is TGTGCCAGCAGTGAAGCGGGGCCAAACGAGCAGTACTTC.

The V call is TRBV29-1, the J call TRBJ2-2, with D uncertain. The length of the CDR3 is 13 residues. Deletions cut 3 bases from V and 7 bases from J, with 12 bases between. CDR1 is SQVTM, CDR2 ANQGSEA, per germline. CDR3: CSVDKGLGGELFF. The CDR3 bases are TGCAGCGTTGATAAAGGTTTGGGCGGGGAGCTGTTTTTT.